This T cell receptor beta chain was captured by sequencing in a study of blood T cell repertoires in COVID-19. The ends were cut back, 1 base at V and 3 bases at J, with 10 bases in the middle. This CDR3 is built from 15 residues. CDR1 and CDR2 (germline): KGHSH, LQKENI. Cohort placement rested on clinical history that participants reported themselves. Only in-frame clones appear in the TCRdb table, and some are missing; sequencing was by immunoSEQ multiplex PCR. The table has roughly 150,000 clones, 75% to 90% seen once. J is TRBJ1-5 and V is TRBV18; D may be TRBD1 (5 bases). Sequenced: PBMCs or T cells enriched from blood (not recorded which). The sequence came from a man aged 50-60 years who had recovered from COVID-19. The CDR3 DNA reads TGTGCCAGCTCACCACAAGGAGGGGTCAATCAGCCCCAGCATTTT. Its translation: CASSPQGGVNQPQHF.